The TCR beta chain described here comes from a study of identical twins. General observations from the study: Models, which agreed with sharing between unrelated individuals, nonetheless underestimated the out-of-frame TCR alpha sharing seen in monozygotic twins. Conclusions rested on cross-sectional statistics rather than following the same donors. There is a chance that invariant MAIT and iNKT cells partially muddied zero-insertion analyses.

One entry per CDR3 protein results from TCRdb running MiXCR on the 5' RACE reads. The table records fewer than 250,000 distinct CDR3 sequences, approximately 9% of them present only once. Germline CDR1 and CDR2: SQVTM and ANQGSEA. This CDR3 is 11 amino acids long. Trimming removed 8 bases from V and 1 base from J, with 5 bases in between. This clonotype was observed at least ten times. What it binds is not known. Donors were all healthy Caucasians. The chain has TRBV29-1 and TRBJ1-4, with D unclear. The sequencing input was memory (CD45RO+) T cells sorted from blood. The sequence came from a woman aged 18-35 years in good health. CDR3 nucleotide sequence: TGCAGCTCTAGAACTAATGAAAAACTGTTTTTT. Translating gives CSSRTNEKLFF.